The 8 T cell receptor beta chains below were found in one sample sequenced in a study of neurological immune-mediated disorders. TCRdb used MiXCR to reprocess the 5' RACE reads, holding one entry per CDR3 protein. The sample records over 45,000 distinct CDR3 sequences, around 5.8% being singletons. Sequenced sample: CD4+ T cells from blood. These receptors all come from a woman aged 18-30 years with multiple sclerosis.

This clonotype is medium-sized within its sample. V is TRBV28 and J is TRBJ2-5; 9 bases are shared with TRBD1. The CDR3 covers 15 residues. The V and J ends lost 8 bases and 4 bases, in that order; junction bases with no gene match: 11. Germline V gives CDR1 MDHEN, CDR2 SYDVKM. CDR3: CASRPIGQGRETQYF. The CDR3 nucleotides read TGTGCCAGCCGGCCAATTGGACAGGGGAGAGAGACCCAGTACTTC.

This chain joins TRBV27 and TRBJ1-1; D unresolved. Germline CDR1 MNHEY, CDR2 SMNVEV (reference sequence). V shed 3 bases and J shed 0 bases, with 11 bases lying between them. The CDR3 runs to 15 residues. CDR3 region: CASSFAKGMNTEAFF. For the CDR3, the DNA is TGTGCCAGCAGTTTTGCCAAGGGAATGAACACTGAAGCTTTCTTT.

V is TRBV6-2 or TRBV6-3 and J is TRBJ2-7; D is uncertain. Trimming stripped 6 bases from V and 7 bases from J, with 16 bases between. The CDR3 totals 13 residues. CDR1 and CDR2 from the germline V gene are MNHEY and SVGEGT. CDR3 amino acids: CASRGPASAEQYV. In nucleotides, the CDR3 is TGTGCCAGCAGAGGCCCGGCGTCGGCTGAGCAGTACGTC.

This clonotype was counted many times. The CDR3 nucleotides are TGCGCCAGCAGCCCCGGGACGGTGAATTCACCCCTCCACTTT. Its translation is CASSPGTVNSPLHF. This chain links TRBV5-1 with TRBJ1-6; D is possibly TRBD1 (5 bases). The CDR3 sequence is 14 residues long. Trimming left V 4 bases short and J 7 bases short, with 12 bases between. The germline gives CDR1 SGHRS, CDR2 YFSETQ.

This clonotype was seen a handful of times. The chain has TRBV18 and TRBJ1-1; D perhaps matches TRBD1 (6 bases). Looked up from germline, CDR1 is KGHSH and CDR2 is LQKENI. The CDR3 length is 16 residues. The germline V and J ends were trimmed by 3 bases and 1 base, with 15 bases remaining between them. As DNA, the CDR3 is TGTGCCAGCTCACCCCGCGGTGGGGGGGCGAACACTGAAGCTTTCTTT. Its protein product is CASSPRGGGANTEAFF.

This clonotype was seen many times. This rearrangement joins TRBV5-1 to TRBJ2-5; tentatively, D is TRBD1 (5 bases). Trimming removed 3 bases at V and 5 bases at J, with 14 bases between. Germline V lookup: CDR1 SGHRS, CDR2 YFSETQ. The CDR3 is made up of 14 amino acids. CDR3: CASSSGAQRETQYF. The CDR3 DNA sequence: TGCGCCAGCAGCTCTGGGGCCCAGAGGGAGACCCAGTACTTC.

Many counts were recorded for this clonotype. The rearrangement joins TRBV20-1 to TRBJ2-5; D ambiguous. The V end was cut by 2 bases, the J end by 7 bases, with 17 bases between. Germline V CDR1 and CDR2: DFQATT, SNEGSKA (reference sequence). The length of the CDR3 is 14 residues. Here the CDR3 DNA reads TGCAGTGCTAGACCGACGGAGCAGGCAAGGACCCAGTACTTC. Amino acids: CSARPTEQARTQYF.

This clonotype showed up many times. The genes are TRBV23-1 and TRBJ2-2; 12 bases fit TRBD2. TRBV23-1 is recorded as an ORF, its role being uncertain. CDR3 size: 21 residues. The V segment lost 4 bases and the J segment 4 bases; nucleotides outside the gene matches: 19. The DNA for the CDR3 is TGCGCCAGCAGTCCCTGTTTGGCGAACCGACTAGCGGGAGACTCCACCGGGGAGCTGTTTTTT. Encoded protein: CASSPCLANRLAGDSTGELFF.